Detailed here is one TCR beta chain. The antigen remains undetermined. These data belong to a study of CD8+CD57+ T cells in acquired aplastic anemia. Study background: The mean DNA yield obtained from sorted CD4+ and CD8+ cells came to around 3 ug. The study obtained 11 million or so reads on average for CD4+ cells from healthy donors. Study results and caveats: Between the patient and control groups, CD8+ Simpson's diversity did not differ significantly. In common between the patients and the controls were twenty-nine CD8+ CDR3 sequences.

Germline CDR1 reads SGHVS; CDR2 reads FNYEAQ. This CDR3 has 15 residues. V was trimmed by 1 base and J by 8 bases, leaving 15 bases between them. For CDR3 and TCR beta VDJ profiling, genomic DNA was the template used. Each CDR3 protein gets one entry after TCRdb re-called the reads with MiXCR. The table includes 40,000 to 50,000 distinct CDR3 sequences, about 78% detected once. The chain employs TRBV7-6 and TRBJ1-5; unclear D gene. Sequencing input: sorted CD4+, CD8+, or CD8+CD57+ T cells (not recorded which) from PBMCs. The TCR was taken from a human donor in good health, serving as a control. In DNA form, the CDR3 reads TGTGCCAGCAGCTTAGTCGCTGGGGAAATGGAGCCCCAGCATTTT. Translated: CASSLVAGEMEPQHF.